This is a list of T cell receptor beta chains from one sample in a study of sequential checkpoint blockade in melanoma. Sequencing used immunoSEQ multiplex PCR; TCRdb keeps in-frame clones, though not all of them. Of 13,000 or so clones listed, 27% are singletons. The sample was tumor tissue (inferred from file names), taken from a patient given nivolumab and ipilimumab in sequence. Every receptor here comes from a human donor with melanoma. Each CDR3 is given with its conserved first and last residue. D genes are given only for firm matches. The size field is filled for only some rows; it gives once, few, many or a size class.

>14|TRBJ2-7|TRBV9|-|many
TGTGCCAGCAGCCGCGCCGATAGGCCGCACGAGCAGTACTTC
CASSRADRPHEQYF
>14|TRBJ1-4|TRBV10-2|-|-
TGCGCCAGCAGTGTTTTCAGGGTTGGCGAAAAACTGTTTTTT
CASSVFRVGEKLFF
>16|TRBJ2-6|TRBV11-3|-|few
TGTGCCAGCAGCCCTGCCGGAGTCCCTGGGGCCAACGTCCTGACTTTC
CASSPAGVPGANVLTF
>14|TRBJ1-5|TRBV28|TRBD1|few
TGTGCCAGCAGTTTATCAGGGGGCGGTCAGCCCCAGCATTTT
CASSLSGGGQPQHF
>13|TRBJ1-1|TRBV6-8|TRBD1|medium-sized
TGTGCCACAACCGACAGGGGGGTCACTGAAGCTTTCTTT
CATTDRGVTEAFF
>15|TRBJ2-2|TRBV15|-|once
TGTGCCACCAGCATCAACAAAAGGGGGAACGGGGAGCTGTTTTTT
CATSINKRGNGELFF
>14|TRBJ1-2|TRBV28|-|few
TGTGCCAGCAGTGATCGATTGACGGTGCGGGGCTACACCTTC
CASSDRLTVRGYTF
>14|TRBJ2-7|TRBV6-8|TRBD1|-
TGTGCCATCAGTGGTCTAGGGGGCCCTTACGAGCAGTACTTC
CAISGLGGPYEQYF
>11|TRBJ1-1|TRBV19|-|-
TGTGCCAGTAGTATAGGGGGTGAAGCTTTCTTT
CASSIGGEAFF
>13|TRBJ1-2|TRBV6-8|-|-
TGTGCCAGCAGTGTGGGGAGCGAGAGTGGCTACACCTTC
CASSVGSESGYTF
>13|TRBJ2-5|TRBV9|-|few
TGTGCCAGCAGCCCCCGTGGGCGAGAGACCCAGTACTTC
CASSPRGRETQYF
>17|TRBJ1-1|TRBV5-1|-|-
TGCGCCAGCAGCTCCATTGGGGATGTGTTTATGGACACTGAAGCTTTCTTT
CASSSIGDVFMDTEAFF
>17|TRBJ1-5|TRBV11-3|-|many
TGTGCCAGCAGCTTAAACTCGGCAGGAAATAGCAATCAGCCCCAGCATTTT
CASSLNSAGNSNQPQHF
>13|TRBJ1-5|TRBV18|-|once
TGTGCCAGCTCACCAGGAGCGGGACAGCCCCAGCATTTT
CASSPGAGQPQHF
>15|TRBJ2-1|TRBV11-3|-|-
TGTGCCAGCAGCCAAGTGGTTTCAGCGGACAATGAGCAGTTCTTC
CASSQVVSADNEQFF
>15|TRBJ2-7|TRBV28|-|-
TGTGCCAGCAGTTTAACCGGGCAGCGCTCCTACGAGCAGTACTTC
CASSLTGQRSYEQYF
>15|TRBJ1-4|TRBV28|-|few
TGTGCCAGCATGCCGACTGGGCAGCCGAATGAAAAACTGTTTTTT
CASMPTGQPNEKLFF
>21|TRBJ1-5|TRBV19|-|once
TGTGCCAGTACCCGGACGATGGGGGGCGACCCCCGCCGCTATAGCAATCAGCCCCAGCATTTT
CASTRTMGGDPRRYSNQPQHF
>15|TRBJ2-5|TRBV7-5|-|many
TGTGCCAGCAGCTTAGTCGGGGGTACCAGAGGCACCCAGTACTTC
CASSLVGGTRGTQYF
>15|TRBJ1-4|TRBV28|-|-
TGTGCCAGCAGTCCTACGGGGGGCTCTCCCGAAAAACTGTTTTTT
CASSPTGGSPEKLFF
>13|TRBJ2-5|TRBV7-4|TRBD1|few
TGTGCCAGCAGCGGGCGGACAGGGCTAGCCCAGTACTTC
CASSGRTGLAQYF
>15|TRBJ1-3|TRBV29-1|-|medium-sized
TGCAGCGTTGAAGATGACAGGCTCTCTGGAAACACCATATATTTT
CSVEDDRLSGNTIYF
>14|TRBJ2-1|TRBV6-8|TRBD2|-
TGTGCCATCAGTTCATCGGGAGGGCCGCATGAGCAGTTCTTC
CAISSSGGPHEQFF
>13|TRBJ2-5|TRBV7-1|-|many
TGTGCCAGCAGCTTAGGCGGTGGGGAGACCCAGTACTTC
CASSLGGGETQYF
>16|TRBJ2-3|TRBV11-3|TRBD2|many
TGTGCCAGCAGCTTAGAGACTAGCGGGAGCACAGATACGCAGTATTTT
CASSLETSGSTDTQYF
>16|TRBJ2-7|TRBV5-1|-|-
TGCGCCAGCAGCTTGGCCATGGGTGGGCAGGGCTACGAGCAGTACTTC
CASSLAMGGQGYEQYF
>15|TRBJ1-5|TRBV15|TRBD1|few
TGTGCCACCAGCAGAGCAAGGGGGCGAAATCAGCCCCAGCATTTT
CATSRARGRNQPQHF
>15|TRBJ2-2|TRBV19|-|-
TGTGCCAGTAGTATAGAGGTCCTAGGGACCGGGGAGCTGTTTTTT
CASSIEVLGTGELFF
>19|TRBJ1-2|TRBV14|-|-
TGTGCCAGCAGCCAAGATCCAGCGGGGGCCCTTTCCCTTAACTATGGCTACACCTTC
CASSQDPAGALSLNYGYTF
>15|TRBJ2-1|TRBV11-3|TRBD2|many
TGTGCCAGCAGTCCGAATAGCGGGAGCCACAATGAGCAGTTCTTC
CASSPNSGSHNEQFF
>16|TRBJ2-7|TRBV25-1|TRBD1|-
TGTGCCAGCAGTGAATGGGGACAGGGGGCGTCCGACGAGCAGTACTTC
CASSEWGQGASDEQYF
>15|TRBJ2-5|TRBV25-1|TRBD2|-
TGTGCCAGCAGTGAACAGCGGGAGGGCCGAGAGACCCAGTACTTC
CASSEQREGRETQYF
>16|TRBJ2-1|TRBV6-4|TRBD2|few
TGTGCCAGCAGTAATCCCGGGACTAGCGGGACCAATGAGCAGTTCTTC
CASSNPGTSGTNEQFF
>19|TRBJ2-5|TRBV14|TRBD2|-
TGTGCCAGCAGCCAAGATGGTCTAGCGGGAGGCCTCCCCCAAGAGACCCAGTACTTC
CASSQDGLAGGLPQETQYF
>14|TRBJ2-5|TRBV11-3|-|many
TGTGCCAGCAGGAGGAGAGGGCCCCAAGAGACCCAGTACTTC
CASRRRGPQETQYF
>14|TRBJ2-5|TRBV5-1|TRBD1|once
TGCGCCAGCAGCTTGGTCGGACAGGAAGAGACCCAGTACTTC
CASSLVGQEETQYF
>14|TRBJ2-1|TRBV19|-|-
TGTGCCAGTAGTCCCGGGACGCTAAGCAATGAGCAGTTCTTC
CASSPGTLSNEQFF
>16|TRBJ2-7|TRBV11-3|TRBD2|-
TGTGCCAGCAGCCCACGACTAGCGGGAGGGCCCCACGAGCAGTACTTC
CASSPRLAGGPHEQYF
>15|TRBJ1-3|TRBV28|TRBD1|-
TGTGCCAGCAGCGACAGGGGTAGGTCTGGAAACACCATATATTTT
CASSDRGRSGNTIYF
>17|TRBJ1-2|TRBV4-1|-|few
TGCGCCAGCAGCCAAGAAAAAGGCCTGGGCTTAGGGGATGGCTACACCTTC
CASSQEKGLGLGDGYTF